This T cell receptor (beta chain) was recorded in a study of early T cells in non-severe SARS-CoV-2 infection (dated by TCRdb to about 2021). About the full investigation: TCR sequencing used bulk RNA from unsorted whole blood, so alpha and beta chains could not be paired.

A case-control design nested within a healthcare worker cohort in London, UK, was used, with weekly nasopharyngeal swab PCR tests and blood sampling performed. Healthcare workers were recruited between 23 and 31 March 2020, during the week of the UK lockdown, and were followed weekly for up to roughly 15 weeks. Libraries were constructed by 5' RACE. The sample was run on a NextSeq 500. The TCR library protocol attached unique molecular identifiers to individual cDNA molecules to correct for sequencing error and PCR bias. Both TCR alpha and beta chains were sequenced, and tight co-correlation was observed between alpha and beta sequence abundances in each sample. As for the original processing: Decombinator V4 was used to perform V gene, J gene and CDR3 annotation of TCR sequences. TCRs were defined as expanded if a significant change between any two time points was detected under a Poisson model with p below 0.0001. TCR abundances were normalised to the total number of TCRs sequenced in each sample and reported as counts per million. TRAV1-2 paired with TRAJ12, TRAJ20 or TRAJ33 defined MAIT TCRs, while TRAV10 paired with TRAJ18 defined iNKT TCRs. VDJdb, accessed on 1 November 2021, was searched for TCRs annotated for CMV, EBV and SARS-CoV-2, and TCRs annotated for more than one antigen were excluded. TCRdb redid the processing of the public reads, applying fastp at Q25 and MiXCR, and retained in-frame beta chains. When rows share a CDR3 protein, they turn into one entry using the most common DNA and genes. Here the V and J calls rest on TCRdb's processing, not on the authors' analysis. The sample table records fewer than 55,000 distinct CDR3 sequences; roughly 4.2% of these occur just once. The ten largest clones capture just over 3% of the sample.

V is cut back by 2 bases and J by 6 bases, with 13 bases in the junction unmatched. Its CDR3 holds 16 amino acids, cysteine through phenylalanine. Of all the DNA, just the CDR3 is kept, 48 bases in frame from base 1. CDR1 and CDR2 are read off the germline V gene (reference sequence) as SGHNT and YYREEE. Beyond this particular receptor, the publication reports: VDJdb matching was skewed toward anti-spike CD8 responses and likely underestimated virus-specific expansions, missing private and CD4 specificities.

This clonotype was counted at least ten times. What antigen it recognizes has not been identified. No per-base quality is available; no much larger clone lies one base away. The sequenced sample consisted of whole blood. The clonotype was recovered from an adult who was a healthcare worker with PCR-confirmed SARS-CoV-2 infection or an uninfected control (not recorded which). Rearrangement joined TRBV5-4 to TRBJ2-7; the junction holds 8 bases that match TRBD1. The DNA reads as follows: TGTGCCAGCAGCTTATCCCTCGGACAGGGTGTAAGCGAGCAGTACTTC. Its protein product is CASSLSLGQGVSEQYF. With all but the CDR3 taken from the reference TRBV5-4 and TRBJ2-7 genes, the full variable domain is: ETGVTQSPTHLIKTRGQQVTLRCSSQSGHNTVSWYQQALGQGPQFIFQYYREEENGRGNFPPRFSGLQFPNYSSELNVNALELDDSALYLCASSLSLGQGVSEQYFGPGTRLTVT.